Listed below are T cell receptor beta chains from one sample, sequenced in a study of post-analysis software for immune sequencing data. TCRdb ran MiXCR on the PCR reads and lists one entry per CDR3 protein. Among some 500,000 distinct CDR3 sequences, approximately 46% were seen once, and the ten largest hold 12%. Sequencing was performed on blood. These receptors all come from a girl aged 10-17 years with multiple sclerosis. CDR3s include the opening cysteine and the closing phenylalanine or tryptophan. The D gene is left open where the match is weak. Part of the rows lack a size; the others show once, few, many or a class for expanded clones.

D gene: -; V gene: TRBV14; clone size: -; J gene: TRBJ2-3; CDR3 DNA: TGTGCCAGCAGCCAGGGTTACTATACGCAGTATTTT; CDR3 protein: CASSQGYYTQYF
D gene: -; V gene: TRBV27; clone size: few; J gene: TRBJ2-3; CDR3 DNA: TGTGCCAGCAGCCCACGTTCCGGGGAGGCAGATACGCAGTATTTT; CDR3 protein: CASSPRSGEADTQYF
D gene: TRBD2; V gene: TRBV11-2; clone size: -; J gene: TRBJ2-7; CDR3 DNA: TGTGCCAGCAGCCGGAGACTAGCGGGTGCCCGTTCCTACGAGCAGTACTTC; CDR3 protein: CASSRRLAGARSYEQYF
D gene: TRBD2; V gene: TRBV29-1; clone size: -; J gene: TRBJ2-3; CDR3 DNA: TGCAGCGCTCGGACTAGGACAGATACGCAGTATTTT; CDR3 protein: CSARTRTDTQYF
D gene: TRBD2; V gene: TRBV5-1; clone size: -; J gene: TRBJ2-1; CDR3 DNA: TGCGCCAGCAGCCCATTAAGGACTAGCGGGAGTGGGGATGAGCAGTTCTTC; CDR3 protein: CASSPLRTSGSGDEQFF
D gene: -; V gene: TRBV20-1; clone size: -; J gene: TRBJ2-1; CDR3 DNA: TGCAGTGCTAGCGGGGAGCCAGTTTATGAGCAGTTCTTC; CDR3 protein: CSASGEPVYEQFF
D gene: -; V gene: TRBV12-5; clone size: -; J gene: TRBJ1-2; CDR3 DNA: TGTGCTAGTGGTTTGGCAGAAAACTATGGCTACACCTTC; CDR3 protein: CASGLAENYGYTF
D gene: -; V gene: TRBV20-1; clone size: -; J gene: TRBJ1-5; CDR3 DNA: TGCAGTGCCAGTCGACTAATTCAGCCCCAGCATTTT; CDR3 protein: CSASRLIQPQHF
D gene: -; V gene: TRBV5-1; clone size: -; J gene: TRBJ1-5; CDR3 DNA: TGCGCCAGCAGCTTGAGTGGGACGAATAATCAGCCCCAGCATTTT; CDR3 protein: CASSLSGTNNQPQHF
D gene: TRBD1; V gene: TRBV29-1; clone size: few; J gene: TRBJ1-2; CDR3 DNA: TGCAGCGGGGGGGAGGGGGCGATTGATTATGGCTACACCTTC; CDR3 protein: CSGGEGAIDYGYTF
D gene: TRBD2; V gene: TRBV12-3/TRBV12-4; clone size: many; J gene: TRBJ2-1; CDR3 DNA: TGTGCCAGCAGTTTAGCGGGGGGAGGGTACAATGAGCAGTTCTTC; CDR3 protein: CASSLAGGGYNEQFF
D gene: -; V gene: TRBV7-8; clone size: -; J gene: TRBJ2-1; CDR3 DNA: TGTGCCAGCAGCTTATTAGCAGCGGGCGGAGAGACCCAGTTCTTC; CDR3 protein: CASSLLAAGGETQFF
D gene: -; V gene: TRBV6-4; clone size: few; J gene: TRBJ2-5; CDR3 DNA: TGTGCCAGCAGCCCCTCGGGGAATCGGGAGACCCAGTACTTC; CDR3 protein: CASSPSGNRETQYF
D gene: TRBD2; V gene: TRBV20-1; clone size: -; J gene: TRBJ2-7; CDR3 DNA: TGCAGTGCTAGGGGACTAGCCCGCGAGCAGTACTTC; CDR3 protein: CSARGLAREQYF
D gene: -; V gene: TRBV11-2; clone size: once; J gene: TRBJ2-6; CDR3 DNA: TGTGCCAGCAGCTCCCGGGACGGAGCCCTCTCTGGGGCCAACGTCCTGACTTTC; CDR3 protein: CASSSRDGALSGANVLTF
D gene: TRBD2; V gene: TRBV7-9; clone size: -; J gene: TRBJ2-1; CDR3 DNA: TGTGCCAGCAGCCAACCGACTAGCGGGAGGACAGACTCCTACAATGAGCAGTTCTTC; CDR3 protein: CASSQPTSGRTDSYNEQFF
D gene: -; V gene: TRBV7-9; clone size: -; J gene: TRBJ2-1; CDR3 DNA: TGTGCCAGCAGCCACCTAGCGCCAGACTACAATGAGCAGTTCTTC; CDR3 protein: CASSHLAPDYNEQFF
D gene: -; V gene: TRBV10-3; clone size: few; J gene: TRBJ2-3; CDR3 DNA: TGTGCCATCAGTGGTTCGGATACGCAGTATTTT; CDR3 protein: CAISGSDTQYF
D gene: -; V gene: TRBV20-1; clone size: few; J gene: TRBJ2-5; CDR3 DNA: TGCAGTGCTAGAATGGACGTAGGCACTGAGACCCAGTACTTC; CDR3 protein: CSARMDVGTETQYF
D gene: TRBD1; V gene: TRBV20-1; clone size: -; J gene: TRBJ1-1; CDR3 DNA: TGCAGTGCTAGATGGACAGGAGGCACTGAAGCTTTCTTT; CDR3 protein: CSARWTGGTEAFF
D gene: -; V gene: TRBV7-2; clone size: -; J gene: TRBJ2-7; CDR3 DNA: TGTGCCAGCAGCCCCCCGGACGGCCCCTACGAGCAGTACTTC; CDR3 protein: CASSPPDGPYEQYF
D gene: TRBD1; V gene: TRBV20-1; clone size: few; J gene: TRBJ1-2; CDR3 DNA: TGCAGGGGGACAGGATCTAACTATGGCTACACCTTC; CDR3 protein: CRGTGSNYGYTF
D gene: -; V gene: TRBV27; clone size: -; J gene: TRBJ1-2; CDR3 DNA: TGTGCCAGCAGTTTCGGTAGGGAGGGCTATGGCTACACCTTC; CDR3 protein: CASSFGREGYGYTF
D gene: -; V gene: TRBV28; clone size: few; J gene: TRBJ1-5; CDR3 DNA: TGTGCCAGCAGGGACAGTGACAATCAGCCCCAGCATTTT; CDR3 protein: CASRDSDNQPQHF
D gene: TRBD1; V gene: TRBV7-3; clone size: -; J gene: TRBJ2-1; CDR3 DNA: TGTGCCAGCAGCTCAGGGACAGGCTCCTACAATGAGCAGTTCTTC; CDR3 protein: CASSSGTGSYNEQFF
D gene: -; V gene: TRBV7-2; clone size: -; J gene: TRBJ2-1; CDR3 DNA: TGTGCCAGCAGCCTAGGACTGAACTACAATGAGCAGTTCTTC; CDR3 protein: CASSLGLNYNEQFF
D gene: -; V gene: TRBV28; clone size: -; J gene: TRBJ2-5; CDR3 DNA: TGTGCCAGCAGCTCAGTAGCTGTCCAAGAGACCCAGTACTTC; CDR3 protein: CASSSVAVQETQYF
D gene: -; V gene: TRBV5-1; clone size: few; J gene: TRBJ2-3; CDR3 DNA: TGCGCCAGCACCCCGACCATTAGGAGAGATACGCAGTATTTT; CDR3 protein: CASTPTIRRDTQYF
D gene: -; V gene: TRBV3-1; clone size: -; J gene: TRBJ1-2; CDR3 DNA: TGTGCCAGCAGCCAAGACTCCGCAGGTCACTATGGCTACACCTTC; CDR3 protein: CASSQDSAGHYGYTF
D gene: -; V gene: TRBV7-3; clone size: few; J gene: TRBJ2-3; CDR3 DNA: TGTGCCAGCAGCCCCGTAAGCACAGATACGCAGTATTTT; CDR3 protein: CASSPVSTDTQYF
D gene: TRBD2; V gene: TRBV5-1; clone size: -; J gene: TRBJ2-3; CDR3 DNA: TGCGCCAGCAGCCCGGGGACTAGAGTGGGCACAGATACGCAGTATTTT; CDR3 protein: CASSPGTRVGTDTQYF
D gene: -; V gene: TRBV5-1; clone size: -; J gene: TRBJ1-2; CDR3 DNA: TGCGCCAGCAGCCAAAATACAGGGAATGGCTACACCTTC; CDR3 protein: CASSQNTGNGYTF
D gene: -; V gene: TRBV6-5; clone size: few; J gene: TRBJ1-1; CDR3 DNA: TGTGCCAGCAGCTACGAACAGGCGTTAAACACTGAAGCTTTCTTT; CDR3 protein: CASSYEQALNTEAFF
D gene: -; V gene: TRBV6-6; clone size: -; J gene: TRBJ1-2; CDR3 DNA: TGTGCCGGCAGTTCGACAGAATCCTATACTAACTATGGCTACACCTTC; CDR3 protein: CAGSSTESYTNYGYTF
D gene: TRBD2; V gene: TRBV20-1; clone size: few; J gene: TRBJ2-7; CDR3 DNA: TGCAGTGCTGGACCTCAGACTAGCGGGAGGGCCTACGAGCAGTACTTC; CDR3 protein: CSAGPQTSGRAYEQYF
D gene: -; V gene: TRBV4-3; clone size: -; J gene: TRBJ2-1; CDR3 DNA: TGCGCCAGCAGCCAAGATGTGGGGGTCGGGAAGCAGTTCTTC; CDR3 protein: CASSQDVGVGKQFF
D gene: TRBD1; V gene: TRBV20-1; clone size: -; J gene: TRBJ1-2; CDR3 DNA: TGCAGTGCTAGATTGGACAGGGCTGGCTACACCTTC; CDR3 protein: CSARLDRAGYTF
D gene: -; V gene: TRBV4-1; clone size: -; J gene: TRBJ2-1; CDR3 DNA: TGCGCCAGCAAACAGGACGGATACAATGAGCAGTTCTTC; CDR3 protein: CASKQDGYNEQFF
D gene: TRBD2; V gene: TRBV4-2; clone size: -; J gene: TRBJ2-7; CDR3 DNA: TGTGCCAGCAGCCAAAAGGGACTAGCGGGGAGCTACGAGCAGTACTTC; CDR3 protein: CASSQKGLAGSYEQYF
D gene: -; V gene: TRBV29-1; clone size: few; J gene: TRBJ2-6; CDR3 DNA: TGCAGCGTTGGTGGATCGAGAGGGGCCAACGTCCTGACTTTC; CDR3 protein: CSVGGSRGANVLTF
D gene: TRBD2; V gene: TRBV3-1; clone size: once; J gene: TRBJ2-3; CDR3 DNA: TGTGCCAACAGCCAAGGCGCAGCGGGAGCAGGAGATACGCAGTATTTT; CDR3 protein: CANSQGAAGAGDTQYF
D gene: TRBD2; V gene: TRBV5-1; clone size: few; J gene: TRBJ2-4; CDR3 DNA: TGCGCCAGCAGCTTGGATGCGGGAGAGGTGAACATTCAGTACTTC; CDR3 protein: CASSLDAGEVNIQYF
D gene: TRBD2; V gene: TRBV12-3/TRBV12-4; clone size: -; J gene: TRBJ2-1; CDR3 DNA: TGTGCCAGCAGTTCAATTGGGGGGGAGCCCCACAATGAGCAGTTCTTC; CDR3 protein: CASSSIGGEPHNEQFF
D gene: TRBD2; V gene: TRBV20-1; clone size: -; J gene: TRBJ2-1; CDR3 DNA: TGCAGTGCGGTACTAGCGGGAGGGGGTAATGAGCAGTTCTTC; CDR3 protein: CSAVLAGGGNEQFF
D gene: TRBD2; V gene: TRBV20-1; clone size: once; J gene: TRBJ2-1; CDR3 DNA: TGCAGTGCTCCCAAAGGACTAGCGGGAGAGGAGCAGTTCTTC; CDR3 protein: CSAPKGLAGEEQFF
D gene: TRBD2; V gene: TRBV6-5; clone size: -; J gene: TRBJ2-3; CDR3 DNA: TGTGCCAGCAGTTACTCTCCTAGCGGGAGGGCCAGGGCTGATACGCAGTATTTT; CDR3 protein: CASSYSPSGRARADTQYF
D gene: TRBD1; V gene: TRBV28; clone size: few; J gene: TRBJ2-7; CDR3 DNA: TGTGCCAGCAGAGGGACAGCGAGCTCCTACGAGCAGTACTTC; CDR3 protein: CASRGTASSYEQYF
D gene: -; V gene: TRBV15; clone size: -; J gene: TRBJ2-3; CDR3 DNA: TGTGCCACCAGCAGAGATTGGGGTCCGAGGCCCCTAGCGCGCACAGATACGCGGTATTTT; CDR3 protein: CATSRDWGPRPLARTDTRYF
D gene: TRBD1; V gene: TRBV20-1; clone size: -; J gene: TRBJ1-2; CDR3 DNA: TGCAGTGCTACAACCGGGACAGTATATTTGAGCTACACCTTC; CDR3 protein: CSATTGTVYLSYTF
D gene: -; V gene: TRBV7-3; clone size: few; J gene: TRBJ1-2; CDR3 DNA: TGTGCCAGCAGCTTAACTCCTATTAACTATGGCTACACCTTC; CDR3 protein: CASSLTPINYGYTF
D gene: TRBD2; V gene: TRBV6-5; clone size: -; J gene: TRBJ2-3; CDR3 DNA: TGTGCCAGCAGTACAGCCTCTAGCGGGAGCACAGATACGCAGTATTTT; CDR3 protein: CASSTASSGSTDTQYF
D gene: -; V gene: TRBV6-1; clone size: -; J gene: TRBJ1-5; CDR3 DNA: TGTGCGTCTGGTGCTTATCAGCCCCAGCATTTT; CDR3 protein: CASGAYQPQHF
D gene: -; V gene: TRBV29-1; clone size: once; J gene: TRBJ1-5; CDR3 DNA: TGCAGCGTTGTAGAGGCAGGAGTTAGCAATCAGCCCCAGCATTTT; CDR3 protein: CSVVEAGVSNQPQHF
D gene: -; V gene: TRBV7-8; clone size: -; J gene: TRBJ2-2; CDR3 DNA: TGTGCCAGCAGCTTAACATCCCGGGGAAACACCGGGGAGCTGTTTTTT; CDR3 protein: CASSLTSRGNTGELFF